Below are 20 T cell receptor beta chains sequenced from a single sample in a study of blood T cell repertoires in COVID-19 (dated by TCRdb to 2020 to 2021). To prepare the library, the immunoSEQ multiplex PCR assay was applied. TCRdb carries this immuneACCESS record with in-frame sequences only. Its versions omit some clonotypes, under half of them owing to an unresolved V gene in the studies checked, with the rest unexplained. The sample has 70,000 to 95,000 clones on record, 90% to 95% of them singletons. The ten largest clones represent about 4.5% of the sample. Sequencing was done on a sample of peripheral blood. These receptors came from a human donor with active COVID-19. The donor label of this sample is uncertain.

The rearrangement joins TRBV11-2 to TRBJ2-4; tentative D call: TRBD2 (6 bases). Trimming cost V 5 bases and J 7 bases, with 15 bases left between them. The CDR3 length is 14 residues. Germline values: CDR1 SGHAT, CDR2 FQNNGV. CDR3 sequence: CASSTSGLFNIQYF. CDR3 sequence (DNA): TGTGCCAGCAGCACCTCGGGACTTTTTAACATTCAGTACTTC.

The chain joins TRBV5-1 to TRBJ1-5; TRBD1 might be the D (6 bases). Germline V lookup: CDR1 SGHRS, CDR2 YFSETQ. The CDR3 contains 17 residues. The ends were cut back, 0 bases at V and 4 bases at J, with 17 bases in the middle. CDR3 sequence (DNA): TGCGCCAGCAGCTTGGGGCCCCTCAGGGGCACAAATCAGCCCCAGCATTTT. Translated: CASSLGPLRGTNQPQHF.

The V gene is TRBV7-9, the J gene TRBJ2-3, with a weak D call TRBD2 (5 bases). Germline CDR1 SEHNR, CDR2 FQNEAQ (reference sequence). The CDR3 sequence is 12 residues long. V shed 5 bases and J shed 6 bases, with 9 bases lying between them. CDR3 coding DNA: TGTGCCAGCAGCCTAGTAGCGGATACGCAGTATTTT. It yields the protein CASSLVADTQYF.

J is TRBJ1-6 and V is TRBV18, with 8 nucleotides matching TRBD1. After removal of 1 base from V and 7 bases from J, the junction contained 3 bases not matched to a gene. Germline loops: CDR1 KGHSH, CDR2 LQKENI. CDR3 length equals 15 residues. The CDR3: CASSPQTGVNSPLHF. The CDR3 DNA reads TGTGCCAGCTCACCACAGACAGGGGTGAATTCACCCCTCCACTTT. Complete variable domain (other parts from reference TRBV18 and TRBJ1-6): NAGVMQNPRHLVRRRGQEARLRCSPMKGHSHVYWYRQLPEEGLKFMVYLQKENIIDESGMPKERFSAEFPKEGPSILRIQQVVRGDSAAYFCASSPQTGVNSPLHFGNGTRLTVT.

This clone was counted between two and nine times. V usage is TRBV3-1 (or the pseudogene TRBV3-2) and J usage is TRBJ2-7; 8 positions match TRBD2. The V segment lost 5 bases and the J segment 7 bases; nucleotides outside the gene matches: 10. There are 14 residues in the CDR3. The V gene's germline CDR1 is LGHDT and CDR2 YNNKEL (reference sequence). CDR3 amino acids: CASSLRGGPGEQYF. DNA of the CDR3: TGTGCCAGCAGCTTACGGGGGGGCCCAGGTGAGCAGTACTTC.

This sequence joins TRBV6-6 and TRBJ1-1, with a possible D match to TRBD1 (6 bases). The CDR3 consists of 14 residues. Per germline, CDR1 MNHNY and CDR2 SVGAGI (reference sequence). Trimming shortened V by 10 bases and J by 11 bases, and 26 bases separated the two germline ends. CDR3 nucleotide sequence: TGTGCCACCAACACAGGGAATCCGCCTAATAGGGCTTTCTTT. Its translation: CATNTGNPPNRAFF.

The chain links TRBV7-2 to TRBJ2-7; perhaps TRBD1 as D (6 bases). Trimming shortened V by 0 bases and J by 4 bases, and 10 bases separated the two germline ends. There are 14 residues in the CDR3. Germline V gives CDR1 SGHTA, CDR2 FQGNSA. The CDR3 region is CASSLARGGYEQYF. CDR3 DNA sequence: TGTGCCAGCAGCTTAGCGAGAGGGGGTTACGAGCAGTACTTC.

The gene calls are TRBV11-3 and TRBJ2-3; D not certain. Germline CDR1 SGHNT, CDR2 YENEEA. CDR3 size: 12 residues. Trimming removed 5 bases from V and 4 bases from J, with 7 bases in between. CDR3 residues: CASSIFADTQYF. The DNA of the CDR3 is TGTGCCAGCAGCATCTTCGCAGATACGCAGTATTTT.

V and J are TRBV5-6 and TRBJ1-3; D remains ambiguous. Germline-derived CDR1 and CDR2 are SGHDT and YYEEEE. Trimming left V 1 base short and J 0 bases short, with 11 bases between. This CDR3 region has 16 residues. CDR3 loop: CASSLFRSDSGNTIYF. The CDR3 DNA reads as TGTGCCAGCAGCTTGTTTCGGTCTGACTCTGGAAACACCATATATTTT.

In its sample, this clone was seen once. The chain combines TRBV2 with TRBJ2-1, with 7 positions matching TRBD1. The germline V gene has CDR1 SNHLY and CDR2 FYNNEI. Losses at the gene ends were 6 bases for V and 4 bases for J; bases not matched to a gene: 9. The CDR3 is made up of 15 amino acids. The CDR3 protein is CASSPTGQHYNEQFF. DNA for the CDR3: TGTGCCAGCAGCCCAACGGGACAGCATTACAATGAGCAGTTCTTC.

The J gene is TRBJ2-7, the V gene TRBV4-1, with D perhaps TRBD2 (6 bases). Trimming took 4 bases from V and 4 from J, leaving 14 bases between them. The CDR3 runs 14 residues. CDR1 and CDR2 (germline): MGHRA, YSYEKL. CDR3: CASSPRRGRYEQYF. The CDR3 DNA is TGCGCCAGCAGCCCCCGGAGGGGTAGGTACGAGCAGTACTTC.

This clone was seen only once. This chain uses TRBV24-1 with TRBJ2-2; the match to TRBD2 covers 9 bases. Germline V lookup: CDR1 KGHDR, CDR2 SFDVKD. The CDR3 is 16 amino acids. The ends lost 12 bases at V and 0 bases at J; junction bases unmatched: 10. CDR3 residues: CAPRKRGASNTGELFF. DNA for the CDR3: TGTGCCCCCCGGAAGCGGGGGGCCTCGAACACCGGGGAGCTGTTTTTT.

The chain employs TRBV11-3 and TRBJ1-2; TRBD1 matches at 7 bases. Germline CDR1 is SGHNT and CDR2 is YENEEA. The CDR3 is made up of 13 amino acids. The junction had 3 bases not matched to a gene; V was cut back by 2 bases and J by 6 bases. Written as DNA, the CDR3 is TGTGCCAGCAGCTTAAGGGGGCTGGATGGCTACACCTTC. Translated: CASSLRGLDGYTF.

The gene calls are TRBV10-3 and TRBJ2-7; 11 bases line up with TRBD2. V gave up 10 bases and J gave up 3 bases; unmatched junction bases: 5. Germline CDR1 reads ENHRY; CDR2 reads SYGVKD. CDR3 length equals 13 residues. The CDR3 DNA reads TGTGCCACGGGGGGGACTAGCGGCTACGAGCAGTACTTC. It yields the protein CATGGTSGYEQYF.

The chain carries TRBV28 and TRBJ2-7; the match to TRBD1 covers 7 bases. CDR1 is MDHEN, CDR2 SYDVKM, per germline. V lost 5 bases, J lost 3 bases, and 4 bases stayed unmatched. The CDR3 totals 13 residues. The chain's CDR3 is CASSQRGRYEQYF. For the CDR3, the DNA is TGTGCCAGCAGTCAAAGGGGGCGCTACGAGCAGTACTTC.

The J gene is TRBJ1-5, the V gene TRBV6-6; no firm D call. Germline V lookup: CDR1 MNHNY, CDR2 SVGAGI (reference sequence). Trimming cost V 2 bases and J 2 bases, with 13 bases left between them. This CDR3 region has 16 residues. The CDR3 loop reads CASSYVGGSGNQPQHF. The CDR3, as DNA: TGTGCCAGCAGTTACGTGGGAGGGTCTGGCAATCAGCCCCAGCATTTT.

The chain recombines TRBV6-1 with TRBJ1-3, with TRBD1 matching over 7 bases. V dropped 2 bases and J dropped 4; count of bases not matched to a gene: 11. The germline CDR1 and CDR2 sequences are MNHNS and SASEGT. The CDR3 is 17 residues long. CDR3 nucleotide sequence: TGTGCCAGCAGTGAACCCGGCAGGGGGTTGAGAGGAAACACCATATATTTT. Its translation: CASSEPGRGLRGNTIYF.

V is TRBV28 and J is TRBJ1-5, with a possible D match to TRBD1 (5 bases). This CDR3 comprises 15 residues. V lost 5 bases to trimming and J lost 6 bases, with 17 bases between them. Germline V gene data show CDR1 as MDHEN and CDR2 as SYDVKM. For the CDR3, the DNA is TGTGCCAGCAGTACCCGGGGAGGGGCTGGTCAGCCCCAGCATTTT. Its translation: CASSTRGGAGQPQHF.

The rearrangement uses TRBV7-6 and TRBJ2-5, with 8 nucleotides matching TRBD1. CDR3 length: 13 amino acids. Germline V CDR1 and CDR2: SGHVS, FNYEAQ. V lost 5 bases to trimming and J lost 5 bases; unmatched junction nucleotides: 4. The CDR3 spells CASSPGGWETQYF. DNA for the CDR3: TGTGCCAGCAGCCCAGGGGGCTGGGAGACCCAGTACTTC.

V and J are TRBV5-8 and TRBJ2-1; 8 bases are shared with TRBD1. Germline assignment: CDR1 SGHTS and CDR2 YDEGEE. After removal of 3 bases from V and 9 bases from J, the junction contained 14 bases not matched to a gene. The CDR3 is 16 amino acids. CDR3 region: CASSWRDRTRGSEQFF. The CDR3 bases are TGTGCCAGCAGCTGGAGGGACAGGACCCGGGGCAGTGAGCAGTTCTTC.